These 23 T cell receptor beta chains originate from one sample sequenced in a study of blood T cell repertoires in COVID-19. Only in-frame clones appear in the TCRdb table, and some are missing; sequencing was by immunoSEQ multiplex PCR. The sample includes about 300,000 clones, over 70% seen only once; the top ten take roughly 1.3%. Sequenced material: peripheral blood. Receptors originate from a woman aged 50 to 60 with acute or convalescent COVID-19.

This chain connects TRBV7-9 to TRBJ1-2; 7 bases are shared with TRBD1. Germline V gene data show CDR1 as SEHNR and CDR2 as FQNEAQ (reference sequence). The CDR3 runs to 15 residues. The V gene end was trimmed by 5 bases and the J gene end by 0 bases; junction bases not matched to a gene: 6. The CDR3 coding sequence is TGTGCCAGCAGCACCGGGACAGCAACTAACTATGGCTACACCTTC. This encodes CASSTGTATNYGYTF.

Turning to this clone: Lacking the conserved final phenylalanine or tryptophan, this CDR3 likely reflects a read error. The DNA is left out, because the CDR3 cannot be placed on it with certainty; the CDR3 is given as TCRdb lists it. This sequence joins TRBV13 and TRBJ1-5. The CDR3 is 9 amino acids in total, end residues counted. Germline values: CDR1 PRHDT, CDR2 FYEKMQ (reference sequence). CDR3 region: CASSFFGLG.

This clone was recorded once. CDR3: CASSQDGTGPAYGYTF. The DNA for the CDR3 is TGTGCCAGCAGCCAAGACGGTACAGGGCCCGCTTATGGCTACACCTTC. This chain uses TRBV4-2 with TRBJ1-2; D might be TRBD1 (6 bases). The length of the CDR3 is 16 residues. V lost 0 bases and J lost 5, with 16 bases in between. Germline V gene data show CDR1 as LGHNA and CDR2 as YNFKEQ.

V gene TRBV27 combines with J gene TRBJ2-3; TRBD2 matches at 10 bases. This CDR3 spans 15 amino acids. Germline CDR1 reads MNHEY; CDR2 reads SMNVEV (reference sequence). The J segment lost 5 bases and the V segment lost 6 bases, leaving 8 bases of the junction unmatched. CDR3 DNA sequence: TGTGCCAGCAGACAAAGCGGGAGGGCCCTAGATACGCAGTATTTT. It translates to CASRQSGRALDTQYF.

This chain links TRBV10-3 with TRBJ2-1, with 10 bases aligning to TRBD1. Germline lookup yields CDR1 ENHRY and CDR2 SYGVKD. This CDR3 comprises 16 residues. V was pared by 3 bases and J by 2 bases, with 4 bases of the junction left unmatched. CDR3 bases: TGTGCCATCAGTGATCCGACAGGGGGCGCCTACAATGAGCAGTTCTTC. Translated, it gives CAISDPTGGAYNEQFF.

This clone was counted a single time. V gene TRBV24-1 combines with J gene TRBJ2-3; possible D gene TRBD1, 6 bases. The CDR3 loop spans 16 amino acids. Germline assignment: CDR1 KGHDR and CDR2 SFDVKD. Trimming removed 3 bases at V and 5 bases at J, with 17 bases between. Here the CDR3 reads CATSDSVSRGGDTQYF. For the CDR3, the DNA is TGTGCCACCAGTGATAGCGTGAGCAGGGGTGGAGATACGCAGTATTTT.

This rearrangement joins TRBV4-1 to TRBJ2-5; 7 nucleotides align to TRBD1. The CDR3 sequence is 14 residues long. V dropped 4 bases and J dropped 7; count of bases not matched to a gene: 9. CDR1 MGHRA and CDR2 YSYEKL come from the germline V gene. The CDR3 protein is CASSRAQGPGTQYF. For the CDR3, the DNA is TGCGCCAGCAGCCGGGCACAGGGGCCGGGGACCCAGTACTTC.

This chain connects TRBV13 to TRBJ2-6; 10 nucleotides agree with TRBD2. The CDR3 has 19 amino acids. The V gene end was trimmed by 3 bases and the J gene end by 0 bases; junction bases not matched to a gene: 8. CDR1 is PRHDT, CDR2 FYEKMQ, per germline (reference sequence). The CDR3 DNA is TGTGCCAGCAGCTTCTCGACTAGCGGGCTGCTCTCTGGGGCCAACGTCCTGACTTTC. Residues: CASSFSTSGLLSGANVLTF.

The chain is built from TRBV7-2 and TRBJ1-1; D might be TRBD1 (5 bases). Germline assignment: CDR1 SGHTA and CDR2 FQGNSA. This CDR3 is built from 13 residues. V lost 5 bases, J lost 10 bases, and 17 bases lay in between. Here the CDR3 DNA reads TGTGCCAGCAGCCCCGGCGCTCGCGGGGCAGCTTTCTTT. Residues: CASSPGARGAAFF.

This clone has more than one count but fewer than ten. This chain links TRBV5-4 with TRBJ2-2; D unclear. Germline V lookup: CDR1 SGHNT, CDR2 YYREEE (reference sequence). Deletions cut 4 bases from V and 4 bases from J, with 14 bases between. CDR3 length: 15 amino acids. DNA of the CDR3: TGTGCCAGCAGCCCCGCGGTGGGTTTCACCGGGGAGCTGTTTTTT. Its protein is CASSPAVGFTGELFF.

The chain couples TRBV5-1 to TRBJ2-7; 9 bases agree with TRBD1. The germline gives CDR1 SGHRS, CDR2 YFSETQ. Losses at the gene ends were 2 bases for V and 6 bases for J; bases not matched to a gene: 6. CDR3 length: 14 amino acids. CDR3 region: CASSFLGQGSEQYF. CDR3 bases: TGCGCCAGCAGCTTCTTGGGACAGGGATCCGAGCAGTACTTC.

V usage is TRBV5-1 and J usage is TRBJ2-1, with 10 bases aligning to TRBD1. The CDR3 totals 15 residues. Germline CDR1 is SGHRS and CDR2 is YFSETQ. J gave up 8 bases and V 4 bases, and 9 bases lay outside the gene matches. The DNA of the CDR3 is TGCGCCAGCAGCACCCGTGGGACAGGGGAAGATGAGCAGTTCTTC. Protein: CASSTRGTGEDEQFF.

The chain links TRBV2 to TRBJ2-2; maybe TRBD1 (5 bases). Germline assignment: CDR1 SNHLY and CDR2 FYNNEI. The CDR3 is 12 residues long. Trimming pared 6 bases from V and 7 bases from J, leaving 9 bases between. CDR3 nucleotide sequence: TGTGCCAGCAGCCACAGGAGCGGGGAGCTGTTTTTT. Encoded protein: CASSHRSGELFF.

In DNA form, the CDR3 reads TGTGCCAGCAGCCCCTACAGGGGGTCCCAAGAGACCCAGTACTTC. It translates to CASSPYRGSQETQYF. The V and J genes are TRBV4-2 and TRBJ2-5; 8 bases line up with TRBD1. The CDR3 consists of 15 residues. Germline lookup yields CDR1 LGHNA and CDR2 YNFKEQ. V gave up 4 bases and J gave up 1 base; unmatched junction bases: 5.

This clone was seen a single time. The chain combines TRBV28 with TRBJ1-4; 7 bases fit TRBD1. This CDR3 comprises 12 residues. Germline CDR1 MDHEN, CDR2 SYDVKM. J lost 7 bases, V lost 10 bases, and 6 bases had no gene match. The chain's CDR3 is CAIGTAGEKLFF. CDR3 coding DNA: TGTGCCATTGGGACAGCGGGTGAAAAACTGTTTTTT.

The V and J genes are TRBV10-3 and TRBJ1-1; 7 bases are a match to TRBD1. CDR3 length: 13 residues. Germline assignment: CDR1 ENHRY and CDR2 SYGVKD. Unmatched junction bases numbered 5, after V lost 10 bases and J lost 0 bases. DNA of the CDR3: TGTGCCACCGGGACAGATATGAACACTGAAGCTTTCTTT. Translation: CATGTDMNTEAFF.

CDR3 nucleotide sequence: TGTGCCAGCAGTTACTCCGGGACAGGGGGCAGCACCCTCCACTTT. It is translated as CASSYSGTGGSTLHF. The chain links TRBV6-5 to TRBJ1-6; 12 nucleotides align to TRBD1. Germline V CDR1 and CDR2: MNHEY, SVGAGI. With 0 bases clipped from V and 14 bases from J, the junction kept 5 bases outside the gene matches. The CDR3 runs 15 residues.

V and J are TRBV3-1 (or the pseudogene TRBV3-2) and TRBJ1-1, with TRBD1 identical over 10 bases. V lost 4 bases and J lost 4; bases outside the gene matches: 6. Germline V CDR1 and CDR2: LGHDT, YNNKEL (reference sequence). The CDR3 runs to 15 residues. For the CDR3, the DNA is TGTGCCAGCAGCCCGGGGACAGGGGCGGGCACTGAAGCTTTCTTT. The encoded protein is CASSPGTGAGTEAFF.

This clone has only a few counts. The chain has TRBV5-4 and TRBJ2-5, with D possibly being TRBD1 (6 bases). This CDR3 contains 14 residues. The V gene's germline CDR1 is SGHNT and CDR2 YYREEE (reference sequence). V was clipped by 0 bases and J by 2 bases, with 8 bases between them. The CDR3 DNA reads TGTGCCAGCAGCTTGGGACAGGCACAAGAGACCCAGTACTTC. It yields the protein CASSLGQAQETQYF.

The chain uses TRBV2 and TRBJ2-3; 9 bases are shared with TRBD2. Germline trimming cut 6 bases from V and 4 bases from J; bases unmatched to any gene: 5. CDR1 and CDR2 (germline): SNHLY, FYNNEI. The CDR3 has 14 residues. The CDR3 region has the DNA TGTGCCAGCAGGGGGGGACTAGCCTCAGATACGCAGTATTTT. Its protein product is CASRGGLASDTQYF.

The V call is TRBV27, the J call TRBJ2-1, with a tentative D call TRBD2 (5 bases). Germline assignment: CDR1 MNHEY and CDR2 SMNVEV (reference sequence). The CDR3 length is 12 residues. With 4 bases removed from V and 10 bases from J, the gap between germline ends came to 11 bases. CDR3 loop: CASSSQREEQFF. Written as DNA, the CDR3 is TGTGCCAGCAGTTCCCAGAGGGAGGAGCAGTTCTTC.

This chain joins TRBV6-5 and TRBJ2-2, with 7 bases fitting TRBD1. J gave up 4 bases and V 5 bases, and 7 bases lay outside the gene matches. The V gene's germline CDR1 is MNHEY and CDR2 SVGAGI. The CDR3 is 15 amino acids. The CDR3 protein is CASSTTGDGTGELFF. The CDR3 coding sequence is TGTGCCAGCAGTACCACAGGGGATGGCACCGGGGAGCTGTTTTTT.

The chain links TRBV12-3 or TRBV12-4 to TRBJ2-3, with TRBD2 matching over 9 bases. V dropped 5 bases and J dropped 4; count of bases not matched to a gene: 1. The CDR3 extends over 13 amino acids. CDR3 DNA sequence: TGTGCCAGCAGTCGACTAGCGGCAGATACGCAGTATTTT. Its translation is CASSRLAADTQYF.